This TCR beta chain was retrieved from a study of T cell changes during pregnancy in multiple sclerosis. Libraries were prepared by immunoSEQ multiplex PCR; TCRdb keeps only in-frame clonotypes and omits some of them. Of about 30,000 clones in the sample, more than 85% were seen once. This CDR3 spans 15 amino acids. CDR1 and CDR2 from the germline V gene are SGHNT and YYREEE (reference sequence). V was clipped by 2 bases and J by 2 bases, with 13 bases between them. The source material was CD4+ T cells from peripheral blood mononuclear cells, sampled in the first trimester of pregnancy. The genes are TRBV5-4 and TRBJ2-5; a weak D match, TRBD2 (5 bases). The origin of this receptor is a female donor in good health, enrolled as a control in a pregnancy study. The CDR3 region is CASSFMVSGQETQYF. The DNA for the CDR3 is TGTGCCAGCAGCTTCATGGTGAGCGGACAAGAGACCCAGTACTTC.